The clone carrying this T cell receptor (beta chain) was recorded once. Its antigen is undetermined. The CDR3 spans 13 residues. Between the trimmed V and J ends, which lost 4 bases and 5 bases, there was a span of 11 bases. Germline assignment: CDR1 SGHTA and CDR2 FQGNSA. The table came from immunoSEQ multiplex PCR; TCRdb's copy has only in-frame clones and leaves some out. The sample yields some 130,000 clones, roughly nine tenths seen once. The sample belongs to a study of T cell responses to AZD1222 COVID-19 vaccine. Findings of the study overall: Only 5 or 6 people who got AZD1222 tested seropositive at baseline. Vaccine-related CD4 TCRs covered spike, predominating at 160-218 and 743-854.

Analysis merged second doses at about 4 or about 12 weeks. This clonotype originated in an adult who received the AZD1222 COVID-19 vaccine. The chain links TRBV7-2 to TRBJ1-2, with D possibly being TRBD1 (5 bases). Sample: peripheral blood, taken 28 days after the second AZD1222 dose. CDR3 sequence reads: CASSSGVGYGYTF. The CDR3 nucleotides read TGTGCCAGCAGCTCGGGGGTAGGATATGGCTACACCTTC.